The 20 T cell receptor beta chains presented below share a single source sample, sequenced in a study of spatial heterogeneity in lung cancer. These receptors have no known antigen. The study, taken as a whole, reports: Higher tumor mutation counts went along with higher counts of expanded intratumoral alpha and beta TCRs.

TCRdb re-analysed the 5' RACE reads in MiXCR, keeping a single row per CDR3 protein. The sample contains thousands of distinct CDR3 sequences, approximately 7% of which appear only once. As to time point: sample taken at primary tumor resection. The source was lung tumor tissue, collected at surgery. The receptors here all came from a male donor with early-stage non-small cell lung cancer.

This clonotype was observed at least ten times. This rearrangement joins TRBV11-2 to TRBJ2-6; D may correspond to TRBD1 or TRBD2 (7 bases each). The CDR3 length is 19 residues. V was clipped by 8 bases and J by 3 bases, with 26 bases between them. Germline V gene lookup returns CDR1 SGHAT and CDR2 FQNNGV. The chain's CDR3 is CASSKVGGTERYGANVLTF. The CDR3, as DNA: TGTGCCAGCTCCAAAGTGGGGGGGACAGAGCGCTATGGGGCCAACGTCCTGACTTTC.

This rearrangement joins TRBV27 to TRBJ1-5; D remains unclear. The CDR3 extends over 15 amino acids. The ends were cut back, 4 bases at V and 3 bases at J, with 13 bases in the middle. Germline values: CDR1 MNHEY, CDR2 SMNVEV (reference sequence). CDR3: CASSSTSSFNQPQHF. The DNA for the CDR3 is TGTGCCAGCAGTTCAACCTCCAGCTTCAATCAGCCCCAGCATTTT.

This clonotype showed up many times. The chain links TRBV24-1 to TRBJ2-1; the match to TRBD1 covers 10 bases. CDR3 length: 16 amino acids. The germline gives CDR1 KGHDR, CDR2 SFDVKD. V lost 4 bases and J lost 7; bases outside the gene matches: 9. The CDR3 reads CATSDLGTGEGNEQFF. CDR3 DNA: TGTGCCACCAGTGACCTGGGGACAGGGGAGGGGAATGAGCAGTTCTTC.

This clonotype was detected ten times or more. This chain uses TRBV4-1 with TRBJ1-6; 12 bases match TRBD1. After removal of 3 bases from V and 7 bases from J, the junction contained 7 bases not matched to a gene. The CDR3 totals 17 residues. CDR1 MGHRA and CDR2 YSYEKL come from the germline V gene. CDR3 nucleotide sequence: TGCGCCAGCAGCCAGGCGGGACAGGGGGCTCGGAATTCACCCCTCCACTTT. This codes for CASSQAGQGARNSPLHF.

The chain combines TRBV5-6 with TRBJ1-5; 8 nucleotides agree with TRBD1. Germline CDR1 and CDR2: SGHDT and YYEEEE. The CDR3 totals 14 residues. Trimming took 3 bases from V and 5 from J; bases not matched to a gene: 4. CDR3 amino acids: CASSYGQGYQPQHF. The CDR3 nucleotides are TGTGCCAGCAGCTACGGACAGGGTTATCAGCCCCAGCATTTT.

Ten or more counts support this clonotype. V is TRBV20-1 and J is TRBJ2-4; D ambiguous. V gave up 0 bases and J gave up 1 base, with 10 bases separating them. CDR3 length: 15 residues. Germline assignment: CDR1 DFQATT and CDR2 SNEGSKA (reference sequence). In nucleotides, the CDR3 is TGCAGTGCTAGAGATTCGGGTGAGGCCAAAAACATTCAGTACTTC. It translates to CSARDSGEAKNIQYF.

This clonotype was counted ten times or more. This chain joins TRBV20-1 and TRBJ2-5; no clear D gene. CDR1 and CDR2 from the germline V gene are DFQATT and SNEGSKA (reference sequence). The CDR3 covers 11 residues. Trimming took 6 bases from V and 5 from J, leaving 10 bases between them. The CDR3 nucleotides are TGCAGTGCCAAAACTGGGGAGACCCAGTACTTC. This sequence encodes CSAKTGETQYF.

By frequency in the sample, this clonotype is medium-sized. The chain combines TRBV12-3 or TRBV12-4 with TRBJ2-2; unclear D gene. This CDR3 has 15 amino acids. Trimming pared 6 bases from V and 2 bases from J, leaving 13 bases between. The CDR3 nucleotides are TGTGCCAGCAGAGCCGGCACCGTTAACACCGGGGAGCTGTTTTTT. Residues: CASRAGTVNTGELFF.

This clonotype was seen many times. The J gene is TRBJ2-5, the V gene TRBV11-2; 10 bases map to TRBD1. Per germline, CDR1 SGHAT and CDR2 FQNNGV. The CDR3 spans 15 residues. V lost 5 bases, J lost 1 base, and 4 bases stayed unmatched. Here the CDR3 DNA reads TGTGCCAGCAGCCCCAGGGACAGGGGCCAAGAGACCCAGTACTTC. It specifies CASSPRDRGQETQYF. The full variable domain, its missing parts supplied by reference TRBV11-2 and TRBJ2-5, is EAGVAQSPRYKIIEKRQSVAFWCNPISGHATLYWYQQILGQGPKLLIQFQNNGVVDDSQLPKDRFSAERLKGVDSTLKIQPAKLEDSAVYLCASSPRDRGQETQYFGPGTRLLVL.

This clonotype was seen repeatedly, ten times or more. This chain connects TRBV28 to TRBJ1-2, with D perhaps matching TRBD1 (5 bases). The CDR3 consists of 13 residues. Trimming cost V 5 bases and J 4 bases, with 11 bases left between them. The germline V gene has CDR1 MDHEN and CDR2 SYDVKM. Here the CDR3 DNA reads TGTGCCAGCAGTCATCCAGGGACCTATGGCTACACCTTC. Amino acids: CASSHPGTYGYTF.

This clonotype was counted only a few times. V and J are TRBV12-3 or TRBV12-4 and TRBJ1-5; tentatively, D is TRBD1 (5 bases). Trimming pared 3 bases from V and 4 bases from J, leaving 16 bases between. This CDR3 spans 16 amino acids. Here the CDR3 DNA reads TGTGCCAGCAGTTTGCTTCCGAGGGGTTCAAATCAGCCCCAGCATTTT. Protein sequence: CASSLLPRGSNQPQHF.

Within the sample, this clonotype is medium-sized. The chain employs TRBV13 and TRBJ2-1, with TRBD1 identical over 9 bases. The V segment lost 4 bases and the J segment 7 bases; nucleotides outside the gene matches: 8. Looked up from germline, CDR1 is PRHDT and CDR2 is FYEKMQ (reference sequence). This CDR3 spans 15 amino acids. For the CDR3, the DNA is TGTGCCAGCAGCTCCGAGGGAGACAGGGGGAATGAGCAGTTCTTC. This sequence encodes CASSSEGDRGNEQFF.

By sample fraction, this clonotype is large. The chain uses TRBV6-5 and TRBJ2-5, with D possibly being TRBD1 (6 bases). With 2 bases removed from V and 9 bases from J, the gap between germline ends came to 13 bases. Germline-derived CDR1 and CDR2 are MNHEY and SVGAGI. CDR3 length: 13 amino acids. CDR3 DNA sequence: TGTGCCAGCAGTTACGAGACAGGTTCGGCCCAGTACTTC. Translating it yields CASSYETGSAQYF.

This chain joins TRBV7-2 and TRBJ2-3; D remains unclear. The germline V and J ends were trimmed by 5 bases and 4 bases, with 16 bases remaining between them. This CDR3 comprises 15 residues. The germline V gene encodes CDR1 SGHTA and CDR2 FQGNSA. This chain's CDR3 is CASSPLARAADTQYF. DNA for the CDR3: TGTGCCAGCAGCCCGCTTGCCCGGGCCGCAGATACGCAGTATTTT. The full variable domain, rest sourced from reference TRBV7-2 and TRBJ2-3, is GAGVSQSPSNKVTEKGKDVELRCDPISGHTALYWYRQSLGQGLEFLIYFQGNSAPDKSGLPSDRFSAERTGGSVSTLTIQRTQQEDSAVYLCASSPLARAADTQYFGPGTRLTVL.

This chain joins TRBV28 and TRBJ1-1; D remains ambiguous. The V end was cut by 6 bases, the J end by 3 bases, with 8 bases between. Germline CDR1 is MDHEN and CDR2 is SYDVKM. CDR3 size: 12 residues. The CDR3 loop is CASRQWYTEAFF. The CDR3 region has the DNA TGTGCCAGCAGACAGTGGTACACTGAAGCTTTCTTT.

This clonotype was detected ten times or more. The chain has TRBV5-1 and TRBJ2-3; D not certain. Trimming left V 0 bases short and J 3 bases short, with 5 bases between. The CDR3 extends over 13 amino acids. Germline V gene lookup returns CDR1 SGHRS and CDR2 YFSETQ. Written as DNA, the CDR3 is TGCGCCAGCAGCTTGGTCGGAACAGATACGCAGTATTTT. It translates to CASSLVGTDTQYF.

This clonotype ranks as medium-sized. The chain carries TRBV4-1 and TRBJ2-2; D gene ambiguous. Germline CDR1 reads MGHRA; CDR2 reads YSYEKL. The CDR3 has 15 residues. The germline V and J ends were trimmed by 4 bases and 3 bases, with 12 bases remaining between them. The DNA of the CDR3 is TGCGCCAGCAGCCTCCCAGAGTGGGACACCGGGGAGCTGTTTTTT. Encoded protein: CASSLPEWDTGELFF.

This clonotype was counted at least ten times. This chain uses TRBV4-1 with TRBJ1-2; D is ambiguous. The CDR3 is 14 amino acids. V was shortened by 8 bases and J by 4 bases, with 17 bases between the two germline ends. Per the germline V gene, CDR1 is MGHRA and CDR2 is YSYEKL. This CDR3 is CASHDPMEGYGYTF. CDR3 bases: TGCGCCAGCCACGATCCCATGGAGGGCTATGGCTACACCTTC.

The sample holds many counts of this clonotype. The chain has TRBV29-1 and TRBJ2-7; D is unclear. The length of the CDR3 is 13 residues. Germline V lookup: CDR1 SQVTM, CDR2 ANQGSEA. Trimming removed 7 bases from V and 2 bases from J, with 15 bases in between. The chain's CDR3 is CSAWTDETYEQYF. The CDR3 DNA reads TGCAGCGCTTGGACCGACGAAACCTACGAGCAGTACTTC.

In its sample, this clonotype is medium-sized (0.01 to 0.1%). The rearrangement uses TRBV5-4 and TRBJ2-7; D possibly corresponds to TRBD1 (5 bases). V shed 0 bases and J shed 1 base, with 11 bases lying between them. In germline, CDR1 is SGHNT, CDR2 YYREEE (reference sequence). The CDR3 sequence is 15 residues long. Here the CDR3 DNA reads TGTGCCAGCAGCTTGGAGGTGGGGCAATCCTACGAGCAGTACTTC. Translating gives CASSLEVGQSYEQYF.